What follows is one T cell receptor beta chain and its context. The record originates from a study of cytomegalovirus exposure and HLA in healthy donors. Study-level background: One earlier analysis, a look at 150 million to 200 million T cells, found almost 120 million unique TCR beta sequences.

The PCR made use of 60 Vbeta and 13 Jbeta primers. The assay was immunoSEQ multiplex PCR, and TCRdb's table has in-frame clones only and misses some. This table holds some 14,000 clones, over 55% found once. This CDR3 is 15 amino acids long. Germline assignment: CDR1 SGHNT and CDR2 YYREEE (reference sequence). Trimming shortened V by 0 bases and J by 4 bases, and 13 bases separated the two germline ends. The clonotype was recovered from a woman aged 50 to 60 in good health and CMV-seropositive. Sequencing was done on a sample of PBMCs. The chain links TRBV5-4 to TRBJ2-5, with D possibly matching TRBD1 (6 bases). CDR3 in DNA: TGTGCCAGCAGCTTGGGGGGCAGGGGTGGAGAGACCCAGTACTTC. Its protein is CASSLGGRGGETQYF. The full variable domain, completed using reference TRBV5-4 and TRBJ2-5, is ETGVTQSPTHLIKTRGQQVTLRCSSQSGHNTVSWYQQALGQGPQFIFQYYREEENGRGNFPPRFSGLQFPNYSSELNVNALELDDSALYLCASSLGGRGGETQYFGPGTRLLVL.